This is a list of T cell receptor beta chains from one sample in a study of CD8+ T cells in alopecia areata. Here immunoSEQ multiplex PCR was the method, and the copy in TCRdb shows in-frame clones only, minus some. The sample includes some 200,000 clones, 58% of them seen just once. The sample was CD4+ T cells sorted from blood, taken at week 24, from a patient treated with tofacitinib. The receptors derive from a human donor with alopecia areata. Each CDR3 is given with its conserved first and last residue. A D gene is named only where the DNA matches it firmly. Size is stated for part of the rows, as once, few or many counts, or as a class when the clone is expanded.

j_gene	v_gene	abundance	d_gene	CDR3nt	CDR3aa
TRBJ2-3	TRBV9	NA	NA	TGTGCCAGCAGCGTAGTCCCAGGTACAGATACGCAGTATTTT	CASSVVPGTDTQYF
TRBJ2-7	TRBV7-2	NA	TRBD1	TGCGCCAGCAGCTTAACAGGGGGCCCCTCCTACGAGCAGTACTTC	CASSLTGGPSYEQYF
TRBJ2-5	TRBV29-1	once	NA	TGCAGCGTTTATCAAGAGACCCAGTACTTC	CSVYQETQYF
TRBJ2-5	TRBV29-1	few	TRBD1	TGCAGCGTTGGAACAGGGGGCCAAGAGACCCAGTACTTC	CSVGTGGQETQYF
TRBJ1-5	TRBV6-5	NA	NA	TGTGCCAGCAGTCGGGGAGATAGCAATCAGCCCCAGCATTTT	CASSRGDSNQPQHF
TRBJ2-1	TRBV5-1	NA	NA	TGCGCCAGCAGCTTGCTGGGGTTAGCGCAAGGAAGGGATGAGCAGTTCTTC	CASSLLGLAQGRDEQFF
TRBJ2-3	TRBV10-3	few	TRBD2	TGTGCCATCAAGGGTGGTAGCGGGATATCCGGCACAGATACGCAGTATTTT	CAIKGGSGISGTDTQYF
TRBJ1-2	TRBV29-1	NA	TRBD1	TGCAGCGGTGACAGGGTCCAAAGCTATGGCTACACCTTC	CSGDRVQSYGYTF
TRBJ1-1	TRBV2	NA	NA	TGTGCCAGCAGTACAGGGCATCCTGAAGCTTTCTTT	CASSTGHPEAFF
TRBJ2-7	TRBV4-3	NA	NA	TGCGCCAGCAGCCCCACCCGGGACACCTATTACGAGCAGTACTTC	CASSPTRDTYYEQYF
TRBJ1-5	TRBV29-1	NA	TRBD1	TGCAGCGTTGAACAGGGGGCAGGGCAGCCCCAGCATTTT	CSVEQGAGQPQHF
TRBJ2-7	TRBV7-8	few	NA	TGTGCCAGCAGCTTAGAGGTGACAGGAGACTACGAGCAGTACTTC	CASSLEVTGDYEQYF
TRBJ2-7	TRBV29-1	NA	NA	TGCAGCGGGAGGGAACTATACGAGCAGTACTTC	CSGRELYEQYF
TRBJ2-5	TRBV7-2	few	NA	TGTGCCAGCAGCATGCAAGAGACCCAGTACTTC	CASSMQETQYF
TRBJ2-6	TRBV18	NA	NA	TGTGCCAGCTCACGCGACATCTCTGGGGCCAACGTCCTGACTTTC	CASSRDISGANVLTF
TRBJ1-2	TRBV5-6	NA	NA	TGTGCCAGCAGCTGGACAGCTAACTATGGCTACACCTTC	CASSWTANYGYTF
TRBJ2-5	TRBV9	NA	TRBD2	TGTGCCAGCAGCGCAGTTAGCGGGAGGCAAGAGACCCAGTACTTC	CASSAVSGRQETQYF
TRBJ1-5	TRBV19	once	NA	TGTGCCAGTAGTATAGGAGGGGCTCAGCCCCAGCATTTT	CASSIGGAQPQHF
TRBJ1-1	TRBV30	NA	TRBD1	TGTGCCTGGAGTACACAGGGGGCGAGAGAGAACACTGAAGCTTTCTTT	CAWSTQGARENTEAFF
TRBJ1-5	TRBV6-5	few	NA	TGTGCCAGCTCCGCTACAGGGACTTTAAATCAGCCCCAGCATTTT	CASSATGTLNQPQHF
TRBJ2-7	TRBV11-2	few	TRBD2	TGTGCCAGCAGCTTACAAAGAGGCGGGAGGACCCTCTCCTACGAGCAGTACTTC	CASSLQRGGRTLSYEQYF
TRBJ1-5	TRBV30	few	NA	TGTGCCTGGAGTGACGCCGAAATGAGCCGGGGTCCCCTCGGCAATCAGCCCCAGCATTTT	CAWSDAEMSRGPLGNQPQHF
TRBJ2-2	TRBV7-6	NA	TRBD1	TGTGCCAGCAGTCCCGGGACAGGGTATACCGGGGAGCTGTTTTTT	CASSPGTGYTGELFF